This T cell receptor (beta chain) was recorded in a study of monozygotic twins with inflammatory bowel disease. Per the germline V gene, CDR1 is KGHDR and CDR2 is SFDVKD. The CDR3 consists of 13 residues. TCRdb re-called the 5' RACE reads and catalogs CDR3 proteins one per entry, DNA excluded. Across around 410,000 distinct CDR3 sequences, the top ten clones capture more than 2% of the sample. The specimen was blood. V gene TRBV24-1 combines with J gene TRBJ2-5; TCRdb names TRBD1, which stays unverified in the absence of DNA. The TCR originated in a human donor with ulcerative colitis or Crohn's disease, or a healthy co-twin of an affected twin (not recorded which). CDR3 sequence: CATSVEGTRTQYF.